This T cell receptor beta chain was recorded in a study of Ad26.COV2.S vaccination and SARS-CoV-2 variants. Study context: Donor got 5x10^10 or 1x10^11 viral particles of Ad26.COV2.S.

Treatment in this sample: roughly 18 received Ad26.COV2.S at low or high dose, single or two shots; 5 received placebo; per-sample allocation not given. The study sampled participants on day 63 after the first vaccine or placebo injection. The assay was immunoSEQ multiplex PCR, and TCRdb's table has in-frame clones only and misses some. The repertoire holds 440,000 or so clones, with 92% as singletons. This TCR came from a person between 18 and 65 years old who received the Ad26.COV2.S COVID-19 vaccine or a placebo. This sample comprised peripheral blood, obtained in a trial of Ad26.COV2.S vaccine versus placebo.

CDR3 loop: CASSQDRASGNTIYF. The CDR3 DNA reads as TGTGCCAGCAGCCAAGACAGAGCCTCTGGAAACACCATATATTTT. The chain links TRBV14 to TRBJ1-3; D not resolved. Germline V gene lookup returns CDR1 SGHDN and CDR2 FVKESK. Between the trimmed V and J ends, which lost 0 bases and 0 bases, there was a span of 6 bases. This CDR3 spans 15 amino acids.